The T cell receptor beta chain under discussion was sequenced for a study of regulatory T cells in long-lasting Graves disease. This clonotype was seen ten or more times. Relying on iRepertoire HTBI primers and Arm-PCR of CDR3 regions, the team built TCR beta libraries. Per the authors' pipeline: Among the samples, some 68 TRBV and some 13 TRBJ segments were identified. MiXCR, run by TCRdb on the multiplex PCR reads, gives a single entry per CDR3 protein. Clone size and V and J calls follow TCRdb, not the original study. The sample lists about 300,000 distinct CDR3 sequences, about 18% occurring once. V gave up 4 bases and J gave up 10 bases, with 12 bases separating them. The germline gives CDR1 SEHNR, CDR2 FQNEAQ (reference sequence). CDR3 length: 12 residues. The time point denotes: newly diagnosed GD, antithyroid drugs for less than 3 months. PBMC RNA served as the TCR library source.

J is TRBJ2-3 and V is TRBV7-9; D gene uncertain. The source material was peripheral blood mononuclear cells (PBMCs), sampled at new diagnosis, from a patient treated with antithyroid drugs. The source of this sequence is a female donor with Graves disease. CDR3 in amino acids: CASSSDVPAQYF. DNA of the CDR3: TGTGCCAGCAGCTCGGACGTCCCGGCGCAGTATTTT.